These 30 T cell receptor beta chains came from one sample sequenced in a study of PD-1 blockade in classical Hodgkin lymphoma (dated by TCRdb to the early 2020s). The sample's time point label is to be understood as: cycle 4 day 1 (C4D1), after 6 weeks of nivolumab. All trial patients had relapsed after autologous stem cell transplantation, with cohorts A, B and C differing in prior brentuximab vedotin exposure. A Miltenyi CD4+ T cell isolation kit was used for magnetic negative selection to purify CD4+ T cells from thawed PBMCs. The library relied on the immunoSEQ multiplex PCR assay. The clones in this table, taken by TCRdb from immuneACCESS, are in-frame only. Not every clone is retained; where verified, under half of the shortfall comes from an unresolved V gene, and the cause of the rest is unknown. The sample table holds fewer than 35,000 clones, of which about 88% were seen once. The top ten constitute roughly 0.83% of the sample.

The sequences come from CD4+ T cells from blood, collected before the fourth cycle of nivolumab. The receptors were gathered from a human donor with classical Hodgkin lymphoma.

This chain uses TRBV10-1 with TRBJ2-7, with TRBD1 matching 7 bases. The CDR3 extends over 13 amino acids. J lost 6 bases, V lost 6 bases, and 8 bases had no gene match. CDR1 is WNHNN and CDR2 is SYGVQD in the germline V gene (reference sequence). CDR3 loop: CASREDRVSEQYF. The CDR3 nucleotides are TGCGCCAGCAGAGAAGACAGGGTCTCCGAGCAGTACTTC.

This clone has only one observation. The rearrangement joins TRBV28 to TRBJ1-2, with TRBD1 identical over 7 bases. V dropped 6 bases and J dropped 3; count of bases not matched to a gene: 16. The CDR3 totals 17 residues. Per germline, CDR1 MDHEN and CDR2 SYDVKM. The CDR3 region is CASRNFPVAGTDYGYTF. For the CDR3, the DNA is TGTGCCAGCAGAAACTTTCCGGTAGCCGGGACAGACTATGGCTACACCTTC.

This clone was detected only once. The chain uses TRBV7-2 and TRBJ2-2; D assignment may be TRBD1 or TRBD2 (5 bases each). V lost 0 bases, J lost 4 bases, and 9 bases lay in between. Germline V CDR1 and CDR2: SGHTA, FQGNSA. The CDR3 consists of 15 residues. This CDR3 reads CASSLAGVITGELFF. DNA of the CDR3: TGTGCCAGCAGCTTAGCGGGGGTAATCACCGGGGAGCTGTTTTTT.

The chain recombines TRBV7-7 with TRBJ2-5; D is possibly TRBD1 or TRBD2 (6 bases each). The ends were cut back, 2 bases at V and 4 bases at J, with 14 bases in the middle. CDR3 length: 15 amino acids. Germline CDR1 and CDR2: SSHAT and FNYEAQ (reference sequence). Written as DNA, the CDR3 is TGTGCCAGCAGCTTAACGGGGGCCAGGGGAGAGACCCAGTACTTC. It encodes CASSLTGARGETQYF.

V usage is TRBV5-6 and J usage is TRBJ2-1; no firm D call. V lost 6 bases to trimming and J lost 8 bases, with 9 bases between them. The CDR3 totals 11 residues. Germline values: CDR1 SGHDT, CDR2 YYEEEE. The CDR3 loop reads CASTQSYEQFF. CDR3 in DNA: TGTGCCAGCACCCAGTCATATGAGCAGTTCTTC.

This chain connects TRBV7-6 to TRBJ1-1; 9 bases are shared with TRBD1. This CDR3 spans 15 amino acids. The germline V gene has CDR1 SGHVS and CDR2 FNYEAQ. V dropped 5 bases and J dropped 4; count of bases not matched to a gene: 8. CDR3 amino acids: CASSALQGAVTEAFF. CDR3 coding DNA: TGTGCCAGCAGCGCCTTACAGGGGGCGGTCACTGAAGCTTTCTTT.

This clone was seen only a few times. The chain combines TRBV5-4 with TRBJ2-7, with D perhaps assigned TRBD1 or TRBD2 (6 bases each). V gave up 0 bases and J gave up 4 bases, with 14 bases separating them. Germline lookup yields CDR1 SGHNT and CDR2 YYREEE (reference sequence). CDR3 length equals 15 residues. Here the CDR3 reads CASSLEGGAAYEQYF. The DNA of the CDR3 is TGTGCCAGCAGCTTGGAGGGGGGAGCGGCGTACGAGCAGTACTTC.

The chain couples TRBV11-2 to TRBJ1-1; 7 bases are shared with TRBD1. The CDR3 is 16 residues long. Germline V gene lookup returns CDR1 SGHAT and CDR2 FQNNGV. V dropped 1 base and J dropped 0; count of bases not matched to a gene: 5. The CDR3 DNA reads as TGTGCCAGCAGCTTAGGGGCAGGGGGTTTGAACACTGAAGCTTTCTTT. Translation: CASSLGAGGLNTEAFF.

This clone was counted a single time. The chain employs TRBV29-1 and TRBJ2-1; D may be TRBD1 (5 bases). Trimming took 6 bases from V and 5 from J, leaving 14 bases between them. Germline CDR1 and CDR2: SQVTM and ANQGSEA. CDR3 length: 13 amino acids. CDR3 amino acids: CSVYNLQDNEQFF. In nucleotides, the CDR3 is TGCAGCGTGTACAACCTACAGGACAATGAGCAGTTCTTC.

A single count supports this clone. The V and J genes are TRBV7-9 and TRBJ2-5, with 7 bases matching TRBD2. V shed 1 base, J shed 9 bases, and the junction held 2 bases outside the gene matches. CDR1 SEHNR and CDR2 FQNEAQ come from the germline V gene (reference sequence). This CDR3 contains 12 residues. The CDR3 protein is CASSLEGRAQYF. The CDR3 nucleotides read TGTGCCAGCAGCTTAGAGGGGAGGGCCCAGTACTTC.

The genes are TRBV6-1 and TRBJ1-5, with D possibly being TRBD1 (5 bases). V gave up 0 bases and J gave up 7 bases, with 13 bases separating them. Germline V gene lookup returns CDR1 MNHNS and CDR2 SASEGT. CDR3 length: 15 amino acids. The CDR3 is CASSEAPGRRQPQHF. The CDR3 region has the DNA TGTGCCAGCAGTGAAGCCCCAGGGAGGCGCCAGCCCCAGCATTTT.

A few counts support this clone. V and J are TRBV2 and TRBJ1-6, with TRBD1 matching over 9 bases. The germline gives CDR1 SNHLY, CDR2 FYNNEI. V lost 6 bases to trimming and J lost 0 bases; unmatched junction nucleotides: 3. This CDR3 region has 16 residues. CDR3 coding DNA: TGTGCCAGCAGCGGGACAGGGCCCTCCTATAATTCACCCCTCCACTTT. Translated: CASSGTGPSYNSPLHF.

The chain couples TRBV7-9 to TRBJ2-1; D is undetermined. V shed 2 bases and J shed 5 bases, with 13 bases lying between them. The CDR3 contains 15 residues. CDR1 SEHNR and CDR2 FQNEAQ come from the germline V gene (reference sequence). The CDR3 region is CASSLSVTGDNEQFF. The CDR3 region has the DNA TGTGCCAGCAGCTTATCAGTGACGGGTGACAATGAGCAGTTCTTC. Drawing the rest from reference TRBV7-9 and TRBJ2-1, the complete variable domain is DTGVSQNPRHKITKRGQNVTFRCDPISEHNRLYWYRQTLGQGPEFLTYFQNEAQLEKSRLLSDRFSAERPKGSFSTLEIQRTEQGDSAMYLCASSLSVTGDNEQFFGPGTRLTVL.

The CDR3 DNA is TGTGCCTGGAGTTCCGGTGAAGGCTTCGGAAACACCATATATTTT. Its translation is CAWSSGEGFGNTIYF. This rearrangement joins TRBV30 to TRBJ1-3; D remains unclear. This CDR3 region has 15 residues. Trimming shortened V by 2 bases and J by 4 bases, and 15 bases separated the two germline ends. Per germline, CDR1 GTSNPN and CDR2 SVGIG (reference sequence).

The genes are TRBV6-5 and TRBJ2-7; D is ambiguous. V lost 5 bases and J 3 bases, leaving 11 bases between the germline ends. This CDR3 region has 13 residues. Germline V gene lookup returns CDR1 MNHEY and CDR2 SVGAGI. CDR3 DNA: TGTGCCAGCAGTGACACTGTCTACTACGAGCAGTACTTC. Protein sequence: CASSDTVYYEQYF.

This chain links TRBV6-5 with TRBJ2-1, with 9 bases identical to TRBD1. J was trimmed by 0 bases and V by 6 bases; bases with no gene match: 0. Germline assignment: CDR1 MNHEY and CDR2 SVGAGI. The CDR3 length is 14 residues. CDR3 protein: CASRTGGSYNEQFF. DNA for the CDR3: TGTGCCAGCAGGACAGGGGGCTCCTACAATGAGCAGTTCTTC.

V usage is TRBV7-6 and J usage is TRBJ2-1; D is undetermined. V gave up 2 bases and J gave up 1 base, with 12 bases separating them. The germline CDR1 and CDR2 sequences are SGHVS and FNYEAQ. The CDR3 covers 16 residues. The CDR3 DNA reads as TGTGCCAGCAGCTTAAGCTCGGTCGGGTCCTACAATGAGCAGTTCTTC. Its translation is CASSLSSVGSYNEQFF. The variable domain in full, completed from reference TRBV7-6 and TRBJ2-1, reads GAGVSQSPRYKVTKRGQDVALRCDPISGHVSLYWYRQALGQGPEFLTYFNYEAQQDKSGLPNDRFSAERPEGSISTLTIQRTEQRDSAMYRCASSLSSVGSYNEQFFGPGTRLTVL.

This sequence joins TRBV6-1 and TRBJ1-6; unclear D gene. V was clipped by 3 bases and J by 5 bases, with 8 bases between them. This CDR3 has 14 residues. CDR1 MNHNS and CDR2 SASEGT come from the germline V gene. The CDR3 bases are TGTGCCAGCAGTGACCAGGTGGATAATTCACCCCTCCACTTT. It codes for CASSDQVDNSPLHF.

The genes are TRBV12-2 and TRBJ2-5; the DNA was not compared with TRBD2, the D call given in the table. TRBV12-2 is a known pseudogene. The CDR3 has 18 residues. The CDR3 DNA follows: TGTGCAAGTCGCCAGGGGACCCGGCGGGGGCAATCCCAAGAGACCCAGTACTTC. Translating it yields CASRQGTRRGQSQETQYF.

This clone was seen only a few times. V and J are TRBV6-1 and TRBJ1-5; a weak D match, TRBD1 (5 bases). The CDR3 covers 14 residues. V was clipped by 6 bases and J by 3 bases, with 12 bases between them. Germline values: CDR1 MNHNS, CDR2 SASEGT. The CDR3 sequence: CASSATDFNQPQHF. The DNA of the CDR3 is TGTGCCAGCAGCGCGACAGATTTCAATCAGCCCCAGCATTTT.

The gene calls are TRBV25-1 and TRBJ2-6, with D tentatively TRBD1 (6 bases). The CDR3 extends over 17 amino acids. Trimming left V 6 bases short and J 0 bases short, with 15 bases between. Per germline, CDR1 MGHDK and CDR2 SYGVNS. The CDR3 nucleotides read TGTGCCAGCAGCCAGGGGTTATCCCTCTCTGGGGCCAACGTCCTGACTTTC. The encoded protein is CASSQGLSLSGANVLTF.

V gene TRBV14 combines with J gene TRBJ2-1; D possibly uses TRBD1 or TRBD2 (5 bases each). This CDR3 region has 16 residues. Deletions cut 0 bases from V and 0 bases from J, with 9 bases between. The V gene's germline CDR1 is SGHDN and CDR2 FVKESK. The CDR3 nucleotides read TGTGCCAGCAGCCAAGACCCAGGGAGCTCCTACAATGAGCAGTTCTTC. This translates into CASSQDPGSSYNEQFF.

The CDR3 coding sequence is TGCAGTGCTAGGGACATTAATACGCAGTATTTT. It yields the protein CSARDINTQYF. This chain joins TRBV20-1 and TRBJ2-3; a weak D match, TRBD1 (5 bases). The CDR3 has 11 residues. CDR1 and CDR2 (germline): DFQATT, SNEGSKA (reference sequence). V gave up 3 bases and J gave up 7 bases, with 8 bases separating them.

The V call is TRBV9, the J call TRBJ1-1; TRBD1 aligns across 11 bases. V was pared by 0 bases and J by 4 bases, with 5 bases of the junction left unmatched. The V gene's germline CDR1 is SGDLS and CDR2 YYNGEE. There are 16 residues in the CDR3. This CDR3 reads CASSVGGDRGFTEAFF. The CDR3 DNA reads TGTGCCAGCAGCGTAGGTGGGGACAGGGGGTTCACTGAAGCTTTCTTT.

V is TRBV29-1 and J is TRBJ1-1; D is unclear. Germline V CDR1 and CDR2: SQVTM, ANQGSEA. The CDR3 runs to 13 residues. Trimming took off 4 bases at V and 0 bases at J, with 9 bases between the two ends. The CDR3 bases are TGCAGCGTTGTAAGGCTTATGAACACTGAAGCTTTCTTT. Protein product: CSVVRLMNTEAFF.

The chain joins TRBV7-2 to TRBJ1-4; TRBD1 aligns across 9 bases. J lost 3 bases, V lost 6 bases, and 5 bases had no gene match. The CDR3 consists of 15 residues. Germline V gene sequence: CDR1 SGHTA, CDR2 FQGNSA. The chain's CDR3 is CASSLQGAANEKLFF. As DNA, the CDR3 is TGTGCCAGCAGTTTACAGGGGGCAGCTAATGAAAAACTGTTTTTT.

This rearrangement joins TRBV6-5 to TRBJ1-3; TRBD1 is a possible D gene (5 bases). In germline, CDR1 is MNHEY, CDR2 SVGAGI. The CDR3 is 13 amino acids. The ends were cut back, 6 bases at V and 7 bases at J, with 13 bases in the middle. This CDR3 reads CASRSQGFNTIYF. DNA of the CDR3: TGTGCCAGCAGGTCGCAGGGCTTCAACACCATATATTTT.

The chain carries TRBV6-5 and TRBJ1-1; D unclear. V lost 7 bases and J lost 1, with 13 bases in between. CDR3 length: 14 residues. Germline CDR1 reads MNHEY; CDR2 reads SVGAGI. CDR3 in amino acids: CASKESLSNTEAFF. CDR3 DNA: TGTGCCAGCAAAGAGAGCCTCTCGAACACTGAAGCTTTCTTT.

This clone has only one observation. The V gene is TRBV7-9, the J gene TRBJ2-3; TRBD2 matches 11 bases. CDR1 and CDR2 from the germline V gene are SEHNR and FQNEAQ (reference sequence). There are 16 residues in the CDR3. J was trimmed by 3 bases and V by 5 bases; bases with no gene match: 7. The CDR3: CASSRGLAGGTDTQYF. CDR3 nucleotides: TGTGCCAGCAGCCGTGGACTAGCGGGCGGTACAGATACGCAGTATTTT.

The chain is built from TRBV30 and TRBJ2-3; 7 bases agree with TRBD2. Germline values: CDR1 GTSNPN, CDR2 SVGIG (reference sequence). The CDR3 runs 13 residues. J was trimmed by 3 bases and V by 7 bases; bases with no gene match: 7. CDR3 sequence: CASSSGLTDTQYF. The CDR3 nucleotides read TGTGCCTCCTCTAGCGGACTAACAGATACGCAGTATTTT.